A single sample gave rise to the 12 T cell receptor beta chains below, sequenced in a study of OX40 agonist ivuxolimab in advanced cancers. The data were produced by immunoSEQ multiplex PCR, yet TCRdb's version contains in-frame clones alone and is incomplete. Of about 50,000 clones in the sample, around four fifths are singletons; the top ten hold approximately 1.2%. The sample consisted of CD4+ or CD8+ T cells sorted from blood, taken in a trial of the OX40 agonist ivuxolimab. These TCRs come from an adult with an advanced solid tumor such as melanoma, head and neck, liver or kidney cancer.

The chain recombines TRBV6-1 with TRBJ2-4; no firm D call. Germline CDR1 MNHNS, CDR2 SASEGT. The CDR3 spans 14 residues. V was pared by 7 bases and J by 0 bases, with 10 bases between. CDR3 coding DNA: TGTGCCAGCATAGACGGATTAGCCAAAAACATTCAGTACTTC. Translating gives CASIDGLAKNIQYF.

This clone was found once. V and J are TRBV11-2 and TRBJ2-2, with TRBD1 as a possible D gene (5 bases). With 5 bases removed from V and 10 bases from J, the gap between germline ends came to 17 bases. The germline V gene has CDR1 SGHAT and CDR2 FQNNGV. The CDR3 extends over 14 amino acids. CDR3 bases: TGTGCCAGCAGCCCAAACTTACAGGAACCGGAGCTGTTTTTT. Its protein is CASSPNLQEPELFF.

The chain is built from TRBV5-1 and TRBJ2-1, with 11 bases lining up with TRBD2. This CDR3 is 15 amino acids long. V lost 0 bases to trimming and J lost 7 bases; unmatched junction nucleotides: 3. Germline CDR1 and CDR2: SGHRS and YFSETQ. CDR3 sequence (DNA): TGCGCCAGCAGCTTGGAACTAGCGGGAGCAAATGAGCAGTTCTTC. Translating it yields CASSLELAGANEQFF.

The rearrangement uses TRBV7-8 and TRBJ1-5, with D possibly matching TRBD1 (5 bases). This CDR3 comprises 16 residues. Looked up from germline, CDR1 is SGHVS and CDR2 is FQNEAQ. V was cut by 4 bases and J by 4 bases, with 17 bases left in between. The DNA of the CDR3 is TGTGCCAGCAGCTCAAAGTCACAGGCGAAGAATCAGCCCCAGCATTTT. Amino acid sequence: CASSSKSQAKNQPQHF.

CDR3 in DNA: TGTGCCAGCTCTTCGGGACAGCCCTACGAGCAGTACTTC. Its protein product is CASSSGQPYEQYF. The gene calls are TRBV18 and TRBJ2-5, with 7 bases identical to TRBD1. The end of the DNA aligns better with TRBJ2-7, so the J call may be wrong. This CDR3 spans 13 amino acids. From germline, CDR1 is KGHSH and CDR2 LQKENI.

This clone was detected only a few times. J is TRBJ2-5 and V is TRBV6-1; weak D call: TRBD1 (6 bases). The CDR3 is 14 residues long. Germline V lookup: CDR1 MNHNS, CDR2 SASEGT. Trimming took off 7 bases at V and 5 bases at J, with 17 bases between the two ends. CDR3 nucleotides: TGTGCCAGCACCCGGGACACCTTGGCCGAGACCCAGTACTTC. It translates to CASTRDTLAETQYF.

The chain employs TRBV2 and TRBJ1-2; a weak D match, TRBD1 (5 bases). Germline CDR1 is SNHLY and CDR2 is FYNNEI. V gave up 1 base and J gave up 4 bases, with 13 bases separating them. The CDR3 runs to 15 residues. DNA for the CDR3: TGTGCCAGCAGTGAAGAGGCAGGGAAGGCCTATGGCTACACCTTC. Translation: CASSEEAGKAYGYTF.

This clone has more than one count but fewer than ten. The chain is built from TRBV5-4 and TRBJ1-4; possibly TRBD1 for D (6 bases). Germline V gene sequence: CDR1 SGHNT, CDR2 YYREEE (reference sequence). V was pared by 0 bases and J by 4 bases, with 10 bases between. The CDR3 is 15 amino acids. CDR3 sequence reads: CASSLEQGDNEKLFF. CDR3 sequence (DNA): TGTGCCAGCAGCTTGGAACAGGGCGATAATGAAAAACTGTTTTTT.

This chain links TRBV7-9 with TRBJ2-3; 8 bases line up with TRBD1. Germline assignment: CDR1 SEHNR and CDR2 FQNEAQ (reference sequence). The length of the CDR3 is 14 residues. After removal of 5 bases from V and 2 bases from J, the junction contained 3 bases not matched to a gene. The CDR3 DNA is TGTGCCAGCAGCCGGACAGGGACCACAGATACGCAGTATTTT. Translating gives CASSRTGTTDTQYF.

This chain joins TRBV7-2 and TRBJ1-4; tentatively, D is TRBD1 (6 bases). Germline V gene lookup returns CDR1 SGHTA and CDR2 FQGNSA. V was clipped by 5 bases and J by 5 bases, with 15 bases between them. CDR3 length: 15 residues. DNA for the CDR3: TGTGCCAGCAGCCGGGGGGGCAGAGGCAATGAAAAACTGTTTTTT. It yields the protein CASSRGGRGNEKLFF.

V usage is TRBV28 and J usage is TRBJ1-6, with 7 bases aligning to TRBD1. The length of the CDR3 is 15 residues. V lost 6 bases to trimming and J lost 5 bases; unmatched junction nucleotides: 7. CDR1 and CDR2 from the germline V gene are MDHEN and SYDVKM. Here the CDR3 DNA reads TGTGCCAGCAGGGATGCGACAGGGAATAATTCACCCCTCCACTTT. Translated: CASRDATGNNSPLHF.

The chain joins TRBV11-3 to TRBJ2-1, with 8 bases identical to TRBD1. The germline gives CDR1 SGHNT, CDR2 YENEEA. The CDR3 extends over 15 amino acids. V gave up 5 bases and J gave up 2 bases; unmatched junction bases: 5. The CDR3 DNA reads as TGTGCCAGCAGCCCGACAGGGGTCGCCTACAATGAGCAGTTCTTC. It translates to CASSPTGVAYNEQFF. Looking up the rest from reference TRBV11-3 and TRBJ2-1 gives the full variable domain: EAGVVQSPRYKIIEKKQPVAFWCNPISGHNTLYWYLQNLGQGPELLIRYENEEAVDDSQLPKDRFSAERLKGVDSTLKIQPAELGDSAVYLCASSPTGVAYNEQFFGPGTRLTVL.